This is a list of T cell receptor beta chains from one sample in a study of regulatory T cells in long-lasting Graves disease. Using its own MiXCR run on the multiplex PCR reads, TCRdb lists one record per CDR3 protein. The profile covers hundreds of thousands of distinct CDR3 sequences, with roughly a fifth appearing a single time and 14% taken by the ten largest. Sequencing was performed on peripheral blood mononuclear cells (PBMCs), taken when the disease was refractory, from a patient treated with antithyroid drugs. The receptors were gathered from a female donor with Graves disease. Each CDR3 is given with its conserved first and last residue. The D gene is left open where the match is weak. A row's size may be missing; if present it is once, few, many or a size class.

clone size: few; D gene: TRBD1; V gene: TRBV18; J gene: TRBJ1-1; CDR3 protein: CASCPDRGNTEAFF; CDR3 DNA: TGTGCCAGCTGTCCGGACAGGGGAAACACTGAAGCTTTCTTT
clone size: many; D gene: NA; V gene: TRBV28; J gene: TRBJ1-1; CDR3 protein: CASSLGALGNTEAFF; CDR3 DNA: TGTGCCAGCAGTTTAGGGGCTTTGGGCAACACTGAAGCTTTCTTT
clone size: NA; D gene: NA; V gene: TRBV6-2/TRBV6-3; J gene: TRBJ2-7; CDR3 protein: CASTVTPSYEQYF; CDR3 DNA: TGTGCCAGCACGGTAACCCCCTCCTACGAGCAGTACTTC
clone size: many; D gene: NA; V gene: TRBV2; J gene: TRBJ1-5; CDR3 protein: CASSMPYSNQPQHF; CDR3 DNA: TGTGCCAGCTCGATGCCGTATAGCAATCAGCCCCAGCATTTT
clone size: many; D gene: NA; V gene: TRBV5-6; J gene: TRBJ2-5; CDR3 protein: CASSLELGRETQYF; CDR3 DNA: TGTGCCAGCAGCTTGGAATTGGGGCGAGAGACCCAGTACTTC
clone size: many; D gene: NA; V gene: TRBV20-1; J gene: TRBJ2-5; CDR3 protein: CSASRTSRQETQYF; CDR3 DNA: TGCAGTGCTAGCAGGACAAGCCGGCAAGAGACCCAGTACTTC
clone size: few; D gene: NA; V gene: TRBV11-2; J gene: TRBJ2-3; CDR3 protein: CASSWDPADTQYF; CDR3 DNA: TGTGCCAGCAGCTGGGACCCTGCAGATACGCAGTATTTT
clone size: once; D gene: TRBD1; V gene: TRBV28; J gene: TRBJ1-1; CDR3 protein: CASSVTGTVGNTKAFF; CDR3 DNA: TGTGCCAGCAGTGTGACAGGGACGGTGGGGAACACTAAAGCTTTCTTT
clone size: NA; D gene: TRBD2; V gene: TRBV11-2; J gene: TRBJ2-7; CDR3 protein: CASSLEAGEVEQYF; CDR3 DNA: TGTGCCAGCAGCTTAGAAGCGGGAGAAGTCGAGCAGTACTTC
clone size: many; D gene: NA; V gene: TRBV27; J gene: TRBJ1-6; CDR3 protein: CASSPDDRNSPLHF; CDR3 DNA: TGTGCCAGCAGTCCTGACGACAGAAATTCACCCCTCCACTTT
clone size: NA; D gene: TRBD1; V gene: TRBV6-1; J gene: TRBJ2-7; CDR3 protein: CASEDRKSYEQYF; CDR3 DNA: TGTGCCAGCGAGGACAGGAAGTCCTACGAGCAGTACTTC
clone size: NA; D gene: NA; V gene: TRBV28; J gene: TRBJ2-2; CDR3 protein: CASSPGREMSGELFF; CDR3 DNA: TGTGCCAGCAGCCCCGGGCGGGAAATGTCCGGGGAGCTGTTTTTT
clone size: NA; D gene: TRBD2; V gene: TRBV20-1; J gene: TRBJ2-7; CDR3 protein: CIAGGLPLEEQYF; CDR3 DNA: TGCATCGCTGGGGGACTACCCCTGGAGGAGCAGTACTTC
clone size: many; D gene: NA; V gene: TRBV12-3/TRBV12-4; J gene: TRBJ2-7; CDR3 protein: CASSLIQGASYEQYF; CDR3 DNA: TGTGCCAGCAGTTTAATCCAGGGAGCGTCCTACGAGCAGTACTTC
clone size: NA; D gene: TRBD1; V gene: TRBV27; J gene: TRBJ1-1; CDR3 protein: CASSLTGFGTEAFF; CDR3 DNA: TGTGCCAGCAGTTTGACAGGGTTCGGCACTGAAGCTTTCTTT
clone size: NA; D gene: NA; V gene: TRBV19; J gene: TRBJ2-5; CDR3 protein: CASSIGPTQETQYF; CDR3 DNA: TGTGCCAGTAGTATAGGGCCTACCCAAGAGACCCAGTACTTC
clone size: many; D gene: NA; V gene: TRBV2; J gene: TRBJ1-1; CDR3 protein: CASRDEVNTEAFF; CDR3 DNA: TGTGCCAGCAGGGACGAAGTGAACACTGAAGCTTTCTTT
clone size: few; D gene: TRBD1; V gene: TRBV28; J gene: TRBJ1-3; CDR3 protein: CASSPTGKSGNTIYF; CDR3 DNA: TGTGCCAGCAGTCCGACAGGGAAAAGTGGAAACACCATATATTTT
clone size: many; D gene: NA; V gene: TRBV11-1; J gene: TRBJ2-5; CDR3 protein: CASSLLGVRETQYF; CDR3 DNA: TGTGCCAGCAGCTTATTAGGGGTCAGGGAGACCCAGTACTTC
clone size: many; D gene: NA; V gene: TRBV28; J gene: TRBJ1-5; CDR3 protein: CASSSASLEVGNQPQHF; CDR3 DNA: TGTGCCAGCAGCTCGGCTTCGCTTGAGGTCGGGAATCAGCCCCAGCATTTT
clone size: many; D gene: NA; V gene: TRBV12-3/TRBV12-4; J gene: TRBJ1-2; CDR3 protein: CASSFSGNGYTF; CDR3 DNA: TGTGCCAGCAGTTTTAGTGGGAACGGCTACACCTTC
clone size: few; D gene: NA; V gene: TRBV28; J gene: TRBJ2-1; CDR3 protein: CASSLAQVAIVDEQFF; CDR3 DNA: TGTGCCAGCAGTTTAGCCCAGGTTGCGATCGTTGATGAGCAGTTCTTC
clone size: NA; D gene: NA; V gene: TRBV7-6; J gene: TRBJ2-2; CDR3 protein: CASSLGVRAGTGEPFF; CDR3 DNA: TGTGCCAGCAGCTTAGGGGTGAGGGCTGGCACCGGGGAGCCGTTTTTT
clone size: NA; D gene: NA; V gene: TRBV5-4; J gene: TRBJ2-5; CDR3 protein: CASSLPEGRETQYF; CDR3 DNA: TGTGCCAGCAGCTTGCCGGAGGGCCGGGAGACCCAGTACTTC
clone size: few; D gene: TRBD2; V gene: TRBV5-1; J gene: TRBJ2-3; CDR3 protein: CASSLVAGNTDTQYF; CDR3 DNA: TGCGCCAGCAGCTTGGTAGCGGGGAACACAGATACGCAGTATTTT
clone size: few; D gene: NA; V gene: TRBV28; J gene: TRBJ2-1; CDR3 protein: CASAGLYNEQFF; CDR3 DNA: TGTGCCAGCGCAGGGCTATACAATGAGCAGTTCTTC
clone size: NA; D gene: TRBD1; V gene: TRBV20-1; J gene: TRBJ1-2; CDR3 protein: CSADPRDRGYGYTF; CDR3 DNA: TGCAGTGCTGATCCCCGGGACAGGGGTTATGGCTACACCTTC
clone size: many; D gene: NA; V gene: TRBV20-1; J gene: TRBJ2-7; CDR3 protein: CSARPPHGEVDEQYF; CDR3 DNA: TGCAGTGCTAGGCCCCCTCACGGGGAGGTCGACGAGCAGTACTTC